The entry below describes one T cell receptor beta chain. The antigen remains unidentified. This specimen comes from a study of T cells and copy number aberrations in small-cell lung cancer. Overall study findings and caveats: All specimens were formalin-fixed paraffin-embedded tissue, which is known to introduce sequencing artifacts. Findings need validation given the study's small sample size.

Sequencing was performed with immunoSEQ multiplex PCR; in TCRdb, only in-frame clones are kept and a portion is missing. The sample has 2,500 to 3,500 clones; approximately 90% are singletons. Germline loops: CDR1 LNHDA, CDR2 SQIVND (reference sequence). The CDR3 length is 13 residues. Trimming removed 6 bases at V and 3 bases at J, with 11 bases between. All donors had upfront surgery without preoperative chemotherapy, radiotherapy or any immunotherapy. This clonotype originated in a man in his forties or fifties with small cell lung cancer. The sequenced sample was normal tissue next to the tumor. This sequence joins TRBV19 and TRBJ1-1, with a possible D match to TRBD1 (5 bases). The CDR3 loop reads CASSRVRDTEAFF. The CDR3 region has the DNA TGTGCCAGTAGCAGGGTTCGGGACACTGAAGCTTTCTTT.